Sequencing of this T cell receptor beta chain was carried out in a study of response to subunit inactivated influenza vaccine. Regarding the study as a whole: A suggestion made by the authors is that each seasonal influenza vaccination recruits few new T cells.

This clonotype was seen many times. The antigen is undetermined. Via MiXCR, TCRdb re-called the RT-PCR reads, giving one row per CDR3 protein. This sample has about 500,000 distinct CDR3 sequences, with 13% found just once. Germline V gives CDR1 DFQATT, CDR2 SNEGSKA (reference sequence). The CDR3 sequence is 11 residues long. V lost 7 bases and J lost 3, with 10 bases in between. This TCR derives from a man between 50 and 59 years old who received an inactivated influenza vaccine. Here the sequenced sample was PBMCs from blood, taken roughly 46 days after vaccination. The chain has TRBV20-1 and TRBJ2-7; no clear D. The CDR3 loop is CSVGGDYEQYF. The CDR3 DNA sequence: TGCAGTGTGGGTGGGGACTACGAGCAGTACTTC.